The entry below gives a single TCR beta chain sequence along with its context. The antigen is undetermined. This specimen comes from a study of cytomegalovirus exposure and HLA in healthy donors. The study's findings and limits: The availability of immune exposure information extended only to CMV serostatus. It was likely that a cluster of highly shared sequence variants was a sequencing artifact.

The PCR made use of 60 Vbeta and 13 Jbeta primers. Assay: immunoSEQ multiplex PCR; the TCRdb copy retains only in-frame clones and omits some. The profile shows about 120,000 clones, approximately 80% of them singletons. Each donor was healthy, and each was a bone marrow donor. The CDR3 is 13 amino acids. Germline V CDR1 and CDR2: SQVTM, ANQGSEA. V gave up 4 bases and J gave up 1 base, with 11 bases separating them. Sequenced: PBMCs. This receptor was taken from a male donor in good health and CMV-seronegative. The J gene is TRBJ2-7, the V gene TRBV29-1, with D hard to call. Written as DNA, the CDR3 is TGCAGCGTTGCCGGCGGCGCGTCCTACGAGCAGTACTTC. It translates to CSVAGGASYEQYF.